This T cell receptor beta chain was documented in a study of graft-versus-host responses after intestinal transplantation. Study observations and caveats: Among circulating GvH clones, peak levels were associated with early post-transplant declines in HvG clones.

Measured with immunoSEQ multiplex PCR; TCRdb has only the in-frame clones, and not every one. The table includes tens of thousands of clones, 85% to 95% detected once. Notes on this clone: Its antigen is undetermined.

Germline V gene lookup returns CDR1 LNHDA and CDR2 SQIVND (reference sequence). Trimming removed 3 bases at V and 3 bases at J, with 12 bases between. The CDR3 extends over 14 amino acids. The chain joins TRBV19 to TRBJ2-7, with no clear D. The source of this sequence is a human donor who was the organ donor for an intestinal transplant. Material: unstimulated CD4+ T cells sorted from spleen or lymph node cells, obtained before transplant. This chain's CDR3 is CASSILGNGYEQYF. CDR3 nucleotide sequence: TGTGCCAGTAGTATCTTGGGTAATGGCTACGAGCAGTACTTC. Full variable domain (outside the CDR3, taken from reference TRBV19 and TRBJ2-7): DGGITQSPKYLFRKEGQNVTLSCEQNLNHDAMYWYRQDPGQGLRLIYYSQIVNDFQKGDIAEGYSVSREKKESFPLTVTSAQKNPTAFYLCASSILGNGYEQYFGPGTRLTVT.